The clone carrying this TCR beta chain was found a few times. Its antigen is currently unknown. All of the isolated RNA was reverse transcribed, so expressed TCRB transcripts were sequenced. TCRdb's table, derived via immunoSEQ multiplex PCR, lists solely in-frame clones and lacks some. The sample holds hundreds of thousands of clones, approximately 15% seen once. This sample was taken from a study of beta chain features in type 1 diabetes. Whole-study results and caveats: Type 1 diabetes patients showed a moderate but significant shortening of TCRB CDR3s in all four CD4+ subsets. Insertions at VDJ junctions were less frequent in type 1 diabetes patients. These patients also deleted more nucleotides at the same junctions. A closer apparent resemblance between naive, central memory and Treg TCRB repertoires was seen in patients than in healthy donors.

Deletions cut 5 bases from V and 9 bases from J, with 13 bases between. The CDR3 loop spans 12 amino acids. Looked up from germline, CDR1 is MNHEY and CDR2 is SVGAGI. The J gene is TRBJ2-5, the V gene TRBV6-5; a possible D gene is TRBD2 (5 bases). The TCR was taken from a man aged 25 to 40 in good health. Sequencing input: naive CD4+ T cells from blood. For the CDR3, the DNA is TGTGCCAGCAGTACCGGGATATCACCCCAGTACTTC. Its translation is CASSTGISPQYF.